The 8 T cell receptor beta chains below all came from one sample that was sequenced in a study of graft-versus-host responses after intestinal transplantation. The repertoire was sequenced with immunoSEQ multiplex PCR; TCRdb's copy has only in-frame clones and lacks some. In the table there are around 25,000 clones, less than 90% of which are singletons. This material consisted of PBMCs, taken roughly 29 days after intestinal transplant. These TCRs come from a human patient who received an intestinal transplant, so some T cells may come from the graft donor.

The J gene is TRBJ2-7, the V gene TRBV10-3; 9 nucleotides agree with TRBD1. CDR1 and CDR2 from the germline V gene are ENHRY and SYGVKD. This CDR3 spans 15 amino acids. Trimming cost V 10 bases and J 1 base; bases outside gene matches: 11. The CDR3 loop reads CATELGTGQSYEQYF. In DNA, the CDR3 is TGTGCCACGGAGCTGGGGACAGGGCAGTCCTACGAGCAGTACTTC.

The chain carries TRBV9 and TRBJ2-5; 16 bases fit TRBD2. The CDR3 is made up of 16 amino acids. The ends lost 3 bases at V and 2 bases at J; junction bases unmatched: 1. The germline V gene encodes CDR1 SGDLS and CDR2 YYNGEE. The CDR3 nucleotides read TGTGCCAGCAGCGCGGGACTAGCGGGAGGGCAAGAGACCCAGTACTTC. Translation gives CASSAGLAGGQETQYF.

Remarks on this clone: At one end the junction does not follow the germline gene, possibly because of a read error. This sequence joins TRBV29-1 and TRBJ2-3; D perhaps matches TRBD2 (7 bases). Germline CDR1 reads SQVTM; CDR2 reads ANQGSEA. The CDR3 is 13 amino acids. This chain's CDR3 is CCGGGRSSDTQYF. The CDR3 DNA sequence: TGTTGCGGGGGCGGCAGGTCCTCGGATACGCAGTATTTT.

CDR3 in amino acids: CASSSGLAGKGYEQYF. The CDR3 nucleotides read TGCGCCAGCAGCTCAGGACTAGCGGGGAAGGGCTACGAGCAGTACTTC. J is TRBJ2-7 and V is TRBV5-1; 12 nucleotides align to TRBD2. CDR1 is SGHRS and CDR2 is YFSETQ in the germline V gene. The J segment lost 3 bases and the V segment lost 3 bases, leaving 7 bases of the junction unmatched. The CDR3 contains 16 residues.

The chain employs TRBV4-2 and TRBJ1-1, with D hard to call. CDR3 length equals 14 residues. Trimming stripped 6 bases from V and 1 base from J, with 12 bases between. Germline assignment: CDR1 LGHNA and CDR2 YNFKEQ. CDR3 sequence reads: CASSLRSPNTEAFF. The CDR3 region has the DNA TGTGCCAGCAGTCTCCGTAGCCCGAACACTGAAGCTTTCTTT.

CDR3 loop: CASSQDGTGMMNTEAFF. CDR3 in DNA: TGCGCCAGCAGCCAAGATGGGACAGGGATGATGAACACTGAAGCTTTCTTT. The chain links TRBV4-1 to TRBJ1-1; 9 bases map to TRBD1. Per the germline V gene, CDR1 is MGHRA and CDR2 is YSYEKL. The CDR3 spans 17 residues. Unmatched junction bases numbered 5, after V lost 0 bases and J lost 0 bases.

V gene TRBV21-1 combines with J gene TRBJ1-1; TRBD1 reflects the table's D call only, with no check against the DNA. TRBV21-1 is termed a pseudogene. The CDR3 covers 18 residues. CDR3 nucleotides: TGTGCCAGCAGCCAACAAAAATTGGACAAACCTATGAACACTGAAGCTTTCTTT. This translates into CASSQQKLDKPMNTEAFF.

DNA of the CDR3: TGTGCCAGCAGTTACTCGAAAGCGGGAGGCTACAATGAGCAGTTCTTC. The encoded protein is CASSYSKAGGYNEQFF. The genes are TRBV6-5 and TRBJ2-1, with 9 nucleotides matching TRBD2. With V trimmed by 0 bases and J by 3 bases, 3 bases remained unmatched. This CDR3 is 16 amino acids long. Germline loops: CDR1 MNHEY, CDR2 SVGAGI.